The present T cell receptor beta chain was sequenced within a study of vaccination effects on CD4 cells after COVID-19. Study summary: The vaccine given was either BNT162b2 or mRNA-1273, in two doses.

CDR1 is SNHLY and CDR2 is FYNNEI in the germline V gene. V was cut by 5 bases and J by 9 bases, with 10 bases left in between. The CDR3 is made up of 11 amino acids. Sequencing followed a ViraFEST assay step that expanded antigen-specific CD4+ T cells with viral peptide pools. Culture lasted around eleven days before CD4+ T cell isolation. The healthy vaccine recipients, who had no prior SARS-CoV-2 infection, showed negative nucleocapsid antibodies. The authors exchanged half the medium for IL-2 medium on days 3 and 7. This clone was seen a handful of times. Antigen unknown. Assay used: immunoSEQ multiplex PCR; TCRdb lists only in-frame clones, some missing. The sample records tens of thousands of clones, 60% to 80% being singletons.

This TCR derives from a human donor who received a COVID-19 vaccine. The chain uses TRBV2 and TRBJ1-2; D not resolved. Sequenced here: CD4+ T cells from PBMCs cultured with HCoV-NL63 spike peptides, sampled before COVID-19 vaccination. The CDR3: CASSMDFSYTF. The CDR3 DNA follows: TGTGCCAGCAGTATGGATTTCAGCTACACCTTC.